Reported below is one T cell receptor beta chain. The sample is drawn from a study of cytomegalovirus exposure and HLA in healthy donors. Primers included in the PCR were 60 Vbeta and 13 Jbeta primers. Clones were sequenced by immunoSEQ multiplex PCR, and TCRdb holds only the in-frame ones, with some missing. The sample has 120,000 to 150,000 clones, almost 80% seen once; the top ten hold about 1.7%. V was cut by 7 bases and J by 2 bases, with 14 bases left in between. CDR1 is ENHRY, CDR2 SYGVKD, per germline. This CDR3 has 14 amino acids. This clonotype was sampled from a woman between 25 and 40 years old in good health and CMV-seronegative. The chain combines TRBV10-3 with TRBJ1-1; D not resolved. Input material: PBMCs. The CDR3: CAINNPGVNTEAFF. CDR3 bases: TGTGCCATCAATAATCCCGGGGTCAACACTGAAGCTTTCTTT.